This is a list of T cell receptor beta chains from one sample in a study of T cell responses to AZD1222 COVID-19 vaccine. The data were produced by immunoSEQ multiplex PCR, yet TCRdb's version contains in-frame clones alone and is incomplete. The data contain about 110,000 clones, 89% of them singletons. Material: peripheral blood, obtained on day 0 of AZD1222 vaccination. These receptors all come from an adult in good health. Both conserved end residues are part of each CDR3. D genes are given only for firm matches. Size is stated for part of the rows, as once, few or many counts, or as a class when the clone is expanded.

J gene	V gene	clone size	D gene	CDR3 protein	CDR3 DNA
TRBJ1-5	TRBV19	once	-	CASSITGSQPQHF	TGTGCCAGTAGTATAACAGGGAGTCAGCCCCAGCATTTT
TRBJ2-5	TRBV14	-	-	CASSRQPQETQYF	TGTGCCAGCAGCCGCCAGCCACAAGAGACCCAGTACTTC
TRBJ1-4	TRBV30	-	-	CAWSVGREKLFF	TGTGCCTGGAGTGTCGGTCGTGAAAAACTGTTTTTT
TRBJ2-3	TRBV7-9	-	TRBD2	CASSNGGGGPPDTQYF	TGTGCCAGCAGCAACGGGGGCGGGGGGCCCCCAGATACGCAGTATTTT
TRBJ2-2	TRBV6-5	-	-	CASSYSRGTGAGELFF	TGTGCCAGCAGTTACTCAAGGGGCACCGGAGCCGGGGAGCTGTTTTTT
TRBJ1-1	TRBV18	once	-	CASSPFPPGDINEAFF	TGTGCCAGCTCACCATTTCCTCCGGGGGACATCAATGAAGCTTTCTTT
TRBJ2-1	TRBV10-1	-	-	CASSDLGGADNEQFF	TGCGCCAGCAGTGATTTAGGAGGAGCGGACAATGAGCAGTTCTTC
TRBJ2-1	TRBV7-9	once	-	CASSLAGREQFF	TGTGCCAGCAGCTTAGCGGGGAGGGAGCAGTTCTTC
TRBJ1-5	TRBV6-5	-	TRBD1	CASRGTGGGNQPQHF	TGTGCCAGCAGGGGGACAGGGGGAGGCAATCAGCCCCAGCATTTT
TRBJ2-1	TRBV11-3	-	TRBD2	CASSLAGGPGNEQFF	TGTGCCAGCAGCTTAGCGGGAGGGCCCGGTAATGAGCAGTTCTTC
TRBJ1-4	TRBV5-1	-	-	CASSGSPLGTGNYWEKLFF	TGCGCCAGCAGCGGCTCCCCCCTCGGGACCGGAAACTACTGGGAAAAACTGTTTTTT
TRBJ1-5	TRBV6-5	-	-	CASTTTNQPQHF	TGTGCCAGCACGACTACGAATCAGCCCCAGCATTTT
TRBJ2-5	TRBV7-9	-	-	CASTGPVSSQETQYF	TGTGCCAGCACCGGCCCAGTATCAAGCCAAGAGACCCAGTACTTC
TRBJ1-2	TRBV28	-	-	CASSPPKGYGYTF	TGTGCCAGCAGCCCCCCTAAGGGGTATGGCTACACCTTC
TRBJ2-1	TRBV24-1	-	TRBD2	CATKRQSTSGNSKLSYNEQFF	TGTGCCACCAAGAGACAGTCGACTAGCGGGAACAGTAAACTCTCCTACAATGAGCAGTTCTTC
TRBJ2-1	TRBV19	-	TRBD2	CASSMGLAGSGSYNEQFF	TGTGCCAGCAGTATGGGACTAGCGGGAAGTGGTTCCTACAATGAGCAGTTCTTC
TRBJ1-6	TRBV19	once	-	CAGRYRDFGNSPLHF	TGTGCCGGTAGGTACAGGGACTTCGGAAATTCACCCCTCCACTTT
TRBJ1-2	TRBV19	-	TRBD1	CASIPPGTGGSYTF	TGTGCCAGTATCCCACCCGGGACAGGGGGCAGCTACACCTTC
TRBJ1-6	TRBV2	-	TRBD1	CASSEEDRGRSPLHF	TGTGCCAGCAGTGAAGAGGACAGGGGAAGATCACCCCTCCACTTT
TRBJ2-7	TRBV12-3/TRBV12-4	-	TRBD1	CASSPRQGYEQYF	TGTGCCAGCAGTCCGAGACAGGGATACGAGCAGTACTTC
TRBJ1-2	TRBV10-2	-	-	CASSDPSAQGARGRGYTF	TGCGCCAGCAGTGACCCCTCGGCTCAGGGTGCACGTGGTCGAGGCTACACCTTC
TRBJ1-2	TRBV19	-	-	CASSIDSFYGYTF	TGTGCCAGTAGTATTGACAGTTTCTATGGCTACACCTTC
TRBJ1-1	TRBV29-1	few	-	CSVERGGDEAFF	TGCAGCGTTGAAAGGGGTGGGGATGAAGCTTTCTTT
TRBJ1-1	TRBV10-3	once	-	CAISESGGGTEAFF	TGTGCCATCAGTGAGTCAGGAGGGGGCACTGAAGCTTTCTTT
TRBJ1-2	TRBV6-1	-	TRBD1	CASSENVVTGGSFNYGYTF	TGTGCCAGCAGTGAAAACGTGGTGACAGGGGGATCATTCAACTATGGCTACACCTTC
TRBJ2-5	TRBV29-1	-	-	CSARGTQETQYF	TGCAGCGCTCGAGGCACTCAAGAGACCCAGTACTTC
TRBJ2-1	TRBV9	-	TRBD2	CASSPASGSLYNEQFF	TGTGCCAGCAGCCCCGCTAGCGGGAGTCTCTACAATGAGCAGTTCTTC
TRBJ2-6	TRBV5-8	-	-	CASSLLQLSGANVLTF	TGTGCCAGCAGCTTGTTACAGCTCTCTGGGGCCAACGTCCTGACTTTC
TRBJ2-7	TRBV27	-	-	CASSFSGTPSPSEQYF	TGTGCCAGCAGTTTCTCCGGGACCCCGAGTCCATCCGAGCAGTACTTC
TRBJ2-1	TRBV19	-	-	CASSISQSSYNEQFF	TGTGCCAGTAGTATTAGTCAGAGCTCCTACAATGAGCAGTTCTTC
TRBJ2-1	TRBV10-1	-	TRBD1	CASSEPTQGDEQFF	TGCGCCAGCAGTGAGCCGACTCAGGGGGATGAGCAGTTCTTC
TRBJ2-7	TRBV19	once	TRBD1	CASSSRTGGSYEQYF	TGTGCCAGTAGTAGCCGGACAGGGGGCTCTTACGAGCAGTACTTC
TRBJ1-5	TRBV19	-	-	CASSTVLQGRFSNQPQHF	TGTGCCAGTAGTACCGTACTTCAGGGGCGGTTTAGCAATCAGCCCCAGCATTTT
TRBJ2-6	TRBV7-9	-	TRBD2	CASSTRTSGGVSGANVLTF	TGTGCCAGCAGCACTAGAACTAGCGGGGGAGTCTCTGGGGCCAACGTCCTGACTTTC
TRBJ1-1	TRBV28	-	-	CASRPETLMNTEAFF	TGTGCCAGCAGACCAGAGACACTTATGAACACTGAAGCTTTCTTT
TRBJ1-4	TRBV18	once	-	CASSPLPLGTNEKLFF	TGTGCCAGCTCACCCCTACCTTTAGGAACTAATGAAAAACTGTTTTTT
TRBJ1-2	TRBV6-5	-	TRBD1	CASRRDRGGGYTF	TGTGCCAGCAGAAGAGACAGGGGCGGAGGCTACACCTTC
TRBJ1-3	TRBV7-6	-	-	CASSLGGIRAGNTIYF	TGTGCCAGCAGCTTAGGAGGTATCCGAGCTGGAAACACCATATATTTT
TRBJ1-5	TRBV6-5	once	-	CASSYEGYQPQHF	TGTGCCAGCAGTTACGAGGGATATCAGCCCCAGCATTTT
TRBJ2-1	TRBV3-1/TRBV3-2	-	TRBD2	CASSPRGASGRPYNEQFF	TGTGCCAGCAGCCCTCGAGGTGCTAGCGGGAGACCCTACAATGAGCAGTTCTTC
TRBJ2-3	TRBV18	-	TRBD1	CASSPRDRGGTDTQYF	TGTGCCAGCTCACCACGGGACAGGGGAGGCACAGATACGCAGTATTTT
TRBJ2-3	TRBV7-9	-	-	CASSPPGVSTDTQYF	TGTGCCAGCAGCCCACCGGGGGTAAGCACAGATACGCAGTATTTT